This TCR beta chain was found in a study of cytotoxic CD8 clonotypes in ibrutinib-treated CLL. This clone was counted a few times. Sequencing used immunoSEQ multiplex PCR; TCRdb keeps in-frame clones, though not all of them. The sample holds about 50,000 clones; more than 55% are singletons and the top ten take 28%. This CDR3 spans 13 amino acids. Germline assignment: CDR1 SGHRS and CDR2 YFSETQ. The ends were cut back, 0 bases at V and 7 bases at J, with 11 bases in the middle. This chain joins TRBV5-1 and TRBJ2-7; D unclear. The source is a human donor with chronic lymphocytic leukemia. The material was PBMCs, obtained after 24 months of ibrutinib treatment. CDR3 DNA sequence: TGCGCCAGCAGCTTGGAAGGCAGATGGGAGCAGTACTTC. Amino acids: CASSLEGRWEQYF.